This T cell receptor (beta chain) was sequenced for a study of cytomegalovirus exposure and HLA in healthy donors. Trimming removed 1 base from V and 6 bases from J; junction bases left unmatched: 7. CDR1 and CDR2 (germline): SGHRS, YFSETQ. This CDR3 is 16 amino acids long. PCR primers comprised 60 Vbeta and 13 Jbeta primers. Assay used: immunoSEQ multiplex PCR; TCRdb lists only in-frame clones, some missing. The sample has approximately 76,000 clones. The sample comprised PBMCs. The chain couples TRBV5-1 to TRBJ2-2, with 9 bases identical to TRBD2. The sequence came from a man aged 18 to 30 in good health and CMV-seropositive. The CDR3 DNA sequence: TGCGCCAGCAGCTTGAGTATTCTAGCGGGGCCCGGGGAGCTGTTTTTT. Its translation: CASSLSILAGPGELFF.